Listed here is a single T cell receptor beta chain. Specified time point: pre-sensitization, week 0. The sample's treatment: therapeutic diphenylcyclopropenone sensitization with weekly scalp DPC. This sample is part of a study of human T cells and chemical hapten exposure. Whole-study context: Patch tests put 0.01% DPC on the upper back, and the results were checked at 6 days. Mostly female patients had alopecia areata, totalis or universalis. From small differences in pooled library volume came most of the variation in per-sample TCR yields.

TCRdb passed the RACE reads through MiXCR, listing each CDR3 protein once. This table has 300,000 to 450,000 distinct CDR3 sequences, over 5% appearing once. This clonotype originated in a woman under 30 with alopecia areata. Some clones in this sample may be carry-over from other donors' samples. This specimen was whole blood, taken in connection with sensitization to the hapten diphenylcyclopropenone (DPC).

The CDR3 reads CASSTGRGLPYNEQFF. The DNA of the CDR3 is TGTGCCAGCAGCACGGGGAGGGGACTACCTTACAATGAGCAGTTCTTC. The chain employs TRBV7-8 and TRBJ2-1; TRBD2 agrees at 7 bases. The CDR3 length is 16 residues. Per germline, CDR1 SGHVS and CDR2 FQNEAQ. V trimming: 5 bases; J trimming: 4 bases; junction bases outside the gene matches: 11.